Presented here are 8 T cell receptor beta chains from one specimen sequenced in a study of blood T cell repertoires in COVID-19. The assay was immunoSEQ multiplex PCR, and TCRdb's table has in-frame clones only and misses some. The sample carries hundreds of thousands of clones, 88% recorded once. Sequences were obtained from PBMCs or T cells enriched from blood (not recorded which). The source of these receptors is a woman aged 40 to 55 with acute COVID-19.

This sequence joins TRBV27 and TRBJ2-1; 9 bases are a match to TRBD1. V was pared by 3 bases and J by 7 bases, with 7 bases of the junction left unmatched. The germline CDR1 and CDR2 sequences are MNHEY and SMNVEV (reference sequence). The CDR3 is 15 residues long. CDR3 loop: CASSFLGTGMNEQFF. CDR3 nucleotides: TGTGCCAGCAGTTTCCTCGGGACAGGGATGAATGAGCAGTTCTTC.

The chain carries TRBV5-1 and TRBJ1-1, with 11 bases fitting TRBD1. CDR1 is SGHRS, CDR2 YFSETQ, per germline. The CDR3 is 15 residues long. V trimming: 1 base; J trimming: 5 bases; junction bases outside the gene matches: 4. In DNA, the CDR3 is TGCGCCAGCAGCTTGTTGGACAGGGGGCAGACTGAAGCTTTCTTT. Translated: CASSLLDRGQTEAFF.

V and J are TRBV2 and TRBJ2-1, with a possible D match to TRBD2 (7 bases). This CDR3 spans 13 amino acids. V lost 6 bases, J lost 7 bases, and 13 bases lay in between. Germline V gene sequence: CDR1 SNHLY, CDR2 FYNNEI. CDR3 region: CASRRGPRNEQFF. The CDR3 nucleotides read TGTGCCAGCAGGCGGGGGCCGAGAAATGAGCAGTTCTTC.

This chain connects TRBV6-5 to TRBJ1-2; D unresolved. Germline V gene lookup returns CDR1 MNHEY and CDR2 SVGAGI. V was clipped by 3 bases and J by 2 bases, with 10 bases between them. The length of the CDR3 is 14 residues. CDR3 amino acids: CASSYNARNYGYTF. The DNA for the CDR3 is TGTGCCAGCAGTTATAATGCCAGGAACTATGGCTACACCTTC.

CDR3 region: CASSLMMAGTEAFF. CDR3 coding DNA: TGCGCCAGCAGCTTAATGATGGCGGGCACTGAAGCTTTCTTT. The chain combines TRBV5-1 with TRBJ1-1; D unclear. CDR1 is SGHRS, CDR2 YFSETQ, per germline. Trimming removed 2 bases from V and 4 bases from J, with 12 bases in between. The CDR3 has 14 residues.

The V gene is TRBV7-9, the J gene TRBJ1-1, with D perhaps TRBD1 (6 bases). CDR3 length: 14 residues. V lost 0 bases and J lost 2, with 7 bases in between. Looked up from germline, CDR1 is SEHNR and CDR2 is FQNEAQ (reference sequence). The chain's CDR3 is CASSLAGANTEAFF. The CDR3 nucleotides read TGTGCCAGCAGCTTAGCGGGGGCCAACACTGAAGCTTTCTTT.

This chain joins TRBV7-2 and TRBJ1-6; 8 nucleotides agree with TRBD1. Trimming at V came to 5 bases and at J to 7 bases, leaving 4 bases not matched to a gene. There are 14 residues in the CDR3. The germline V gene encodes CDR1 SGHTA and CDR2 FQGNSA. In DNA form, the CDR3 reads TGTGCCAGCAGCCCTCGACAGGGGAATTCACCCCTCCACTTT. This sequence encodes CASSPRQGNSPLHF. Full variable domain (remainder filled in from reference TRBV7-2 and TRBJ1-6): GAGVSQSPSNKVTEKGKDVELRCDPISGHTALYWYRQSLGQGLEFLIYFQGNSAPDKSGLPSDRFSAERTGGSVSTLTIQRTQQEDSAVYLCASSPRQGNSPLHFGNGTRLTVT.

CDR3 sequence (DNA): TGTGCCATCAGTGAAACCGCGGGGGAGAACACTGAAGCTTTCTTT. It translates to CAISETAGENTEAFF. The rearrangement links TRBV10-3 to TRBJ1-1, with D possibly matching TRBD1 (5 bases). This CDR3 contains 15 residues. V was cut by 3 bases and J by 1 base, with 12 bases left in between. Germline lookup yields CDR1 ENHRY and CDR2 SYGVKD.